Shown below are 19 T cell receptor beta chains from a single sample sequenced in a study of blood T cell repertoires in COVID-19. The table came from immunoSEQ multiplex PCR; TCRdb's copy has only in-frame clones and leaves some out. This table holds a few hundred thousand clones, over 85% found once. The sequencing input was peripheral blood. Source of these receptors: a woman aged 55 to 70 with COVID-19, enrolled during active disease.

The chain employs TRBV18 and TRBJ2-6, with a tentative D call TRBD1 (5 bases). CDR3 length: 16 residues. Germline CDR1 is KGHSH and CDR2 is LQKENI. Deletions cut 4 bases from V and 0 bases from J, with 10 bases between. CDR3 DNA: TGTGCCAGCTCACAAGGCAGGGACTCTGGGGCCAACGTCCTGACTTTC. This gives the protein CASSQGRDSGANVLTF.

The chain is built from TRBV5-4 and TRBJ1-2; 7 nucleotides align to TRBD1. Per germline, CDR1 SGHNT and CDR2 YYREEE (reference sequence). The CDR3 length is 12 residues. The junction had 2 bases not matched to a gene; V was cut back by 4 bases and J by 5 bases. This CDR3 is CASSLTGYGYTF. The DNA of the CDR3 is TGTGCCAGCAGCCTGACAGGGTATGGCTACACCTTC. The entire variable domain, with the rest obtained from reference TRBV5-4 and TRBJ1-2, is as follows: ETGVTQSPTHLIKTRGQQVTLRCSSQSGHNTVSWYQQALGQGPQFIFQYYREEENGRGNFPPRFSGLQFPNYSSELNVNALELDDSALYLCASSLTGYGYTFGSGTRLTVV.

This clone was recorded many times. The CDR3 reads CASSVRAVSYNEQFF. In DNA, the CDR3 is TGTGCCAGCAGCGTAAGAGCGGTTTCCTACAATGAGCAGTTCTTC. V is TRBV7-8 and J is TRBJ2-1; TRBD2 is a possible D gene (5 bases). CDR1 is SGHVS, CDR2 FQNEAQ, per germline. The CDR3 totals 15 residues. Trimming left V 5 bases short and J 1 base short, with 12 bases between.

CDR3 bases: TGTGCCAGCAGCCAAGAGGAGAAGACCCAGTACTTC. This translates into CASSQEEKTQYF. The chain links TRBV14 to TRBJ2-5; no clear D gene. V was shortened by 0 bases and J by 6 bases, with 5 bases between the two germline ends. The CDR3 loop spans 12 amino acids. Germline assignment: CDR1 SGHDN and CDR2 FVKESK.

CDR3 nucleotide sequence: TGTGCCAGCAGTGCTGACAGGGGTACCCCAAATTCACCCCTCCACTTT. Its translation: CASSADRGTPNSPLHF. J is TRBJ1-6 and V is TRBV6-1, with TRBD1 identical over 8 bases. Trimming took 4 bases from V and 7 from J; bases not matched to a gene: 9. There are 16 residues in the CDR3. Germline lookup yields CDR1 MNHNS and CDR2 SASEGT.

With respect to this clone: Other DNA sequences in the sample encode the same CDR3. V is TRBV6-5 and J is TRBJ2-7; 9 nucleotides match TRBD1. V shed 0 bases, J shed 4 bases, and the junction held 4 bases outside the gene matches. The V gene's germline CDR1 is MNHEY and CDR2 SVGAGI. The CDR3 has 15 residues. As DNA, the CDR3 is TGTGCCAGCAGTTACTCCGGGACAGGGTCGTACGAGCAGTACTTC. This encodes CASSYSGTGSYEQYF.

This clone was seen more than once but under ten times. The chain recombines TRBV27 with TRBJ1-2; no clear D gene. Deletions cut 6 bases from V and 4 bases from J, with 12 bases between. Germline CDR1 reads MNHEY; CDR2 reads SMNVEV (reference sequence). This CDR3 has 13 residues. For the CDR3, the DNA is TGTGCCAGCAGGCTTGCAGGAGGCTATGGCTACACCTTC. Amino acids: CASRLAGGYGYTF.

This CDR3 reads CASSPRAGSDTEAFF. CDR3 nucleotide sequence: TGTGCCAGCAGCCCTCGCGCCGGCAGCGACACTGAAGCTTTCTTT. The chain employs TRBV11-2 and TRBJ1-1, with no clear D. The CDR3 contains 15 residues. V gave up 5 bases and J gave up 3 bases, with 16 bases separating them. Germline V lookup: CDR1 SGHAT, CDR2 FQNNGV.

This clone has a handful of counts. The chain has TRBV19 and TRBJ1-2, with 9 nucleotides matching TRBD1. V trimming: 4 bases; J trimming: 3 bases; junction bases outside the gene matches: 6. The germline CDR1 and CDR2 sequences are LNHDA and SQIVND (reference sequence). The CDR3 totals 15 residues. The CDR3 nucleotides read TGTGCCAGTAGTAGAGGGACAGGGATCGACTATGGCTACACCTTC. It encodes CASSRGTGIDYGYTF.

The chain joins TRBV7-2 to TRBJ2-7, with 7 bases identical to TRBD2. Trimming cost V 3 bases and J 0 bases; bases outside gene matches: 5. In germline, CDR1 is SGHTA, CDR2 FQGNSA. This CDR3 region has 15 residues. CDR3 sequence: CASSLSGGGSYEQYF. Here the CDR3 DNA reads TGTGCCAGCAGCTTGTCGGGCGGGGGCTCCTACGAGCAGTACTTC. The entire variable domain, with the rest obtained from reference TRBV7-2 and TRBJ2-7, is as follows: GAGVSQSPSNKVTEKGKDVELRCDPISGHTALYWYRQSLGQGLEFLIYFQGNSAPDKSGLPSDRFSAERTGGSVSTLTIQRTQQEDSAVYLCASSLSGGGSYEQYFGPGTRLTVT.

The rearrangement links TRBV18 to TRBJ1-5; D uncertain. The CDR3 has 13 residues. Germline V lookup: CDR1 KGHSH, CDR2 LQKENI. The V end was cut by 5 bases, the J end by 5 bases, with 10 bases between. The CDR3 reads CASSRNRDQPQHF. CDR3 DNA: TGTGCCAGCTCAAGGAACAGAGATCAGCCCCAGCATTTT.

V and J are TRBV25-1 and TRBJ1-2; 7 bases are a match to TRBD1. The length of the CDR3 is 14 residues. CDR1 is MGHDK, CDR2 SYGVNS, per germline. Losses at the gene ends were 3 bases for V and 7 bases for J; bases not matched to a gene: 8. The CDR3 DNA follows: TGTGCCAGCAGTGAGACAGGGTCGATCGGTGGCTACACCTTC. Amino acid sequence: CASSETGSIGGYTF.

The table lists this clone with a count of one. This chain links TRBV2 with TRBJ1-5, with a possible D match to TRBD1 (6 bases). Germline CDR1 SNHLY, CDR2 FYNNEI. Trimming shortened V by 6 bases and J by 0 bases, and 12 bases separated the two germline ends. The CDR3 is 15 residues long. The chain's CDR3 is CASSEGVYSNQPQHF. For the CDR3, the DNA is TGTGCCAGCAGCGAGGGGGTTTATAGCAATCAGCCCCAGCATTTT.

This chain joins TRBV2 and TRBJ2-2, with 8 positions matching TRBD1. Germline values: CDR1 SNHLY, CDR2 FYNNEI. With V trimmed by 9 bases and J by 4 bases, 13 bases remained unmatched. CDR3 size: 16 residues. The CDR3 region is CASGQGGMSGTGELFF. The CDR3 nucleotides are TGTGCCAGTGGACAGGGCGGAATGAGTGGCACCGGGGAGCTGTTTTTT. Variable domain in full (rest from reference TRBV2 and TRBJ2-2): EPEVTQTPSHQVTQMGQEVILRCVPISNHLYFYWYRQILGQKVEFLVSFYNNEISEKSEIFDDQFSVERPDGSNFTLKIRSTKLEDSAMYFCASGQGGMSGTGELFFGEGSRLTVL.

CDR3 loop: CASSLGTSGGVEADTQYF. The CDR3 region has the DNA TGCGCCAGCAGCCTAGGCACTAGCGGGGGGGTCGAGGCAGATACGCAGTATTTT. The chain uses TRBV4-1 and TRBJ2-3, with 13 nucleotides matching TRBD2. Germline V CDR1 and CDR2: MGHRA, YSYEKL. The CDR3 spans 18 residues. Trimming removed 4 bases from V and 4 bases from J; junction bases left unmatched: 11.

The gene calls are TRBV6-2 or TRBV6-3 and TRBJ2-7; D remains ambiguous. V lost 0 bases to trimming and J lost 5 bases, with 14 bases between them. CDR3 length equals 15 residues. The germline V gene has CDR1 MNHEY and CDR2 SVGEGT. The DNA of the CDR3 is TGTGCCAGCAGTTACTCGACCCCCCCAGGCGACGAGCAGTACTTC. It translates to CASSYSTPPGDEQYF.

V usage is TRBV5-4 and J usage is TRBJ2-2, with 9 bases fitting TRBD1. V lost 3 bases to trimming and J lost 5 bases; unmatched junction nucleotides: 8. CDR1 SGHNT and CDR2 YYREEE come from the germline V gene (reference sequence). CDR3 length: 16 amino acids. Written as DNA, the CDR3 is TGTGCCAGCAGCTCCTACAGGGGGCTAGATACCGGGGAGCTGTTTTTT. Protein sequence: CASSSYRGLDTGELFF.

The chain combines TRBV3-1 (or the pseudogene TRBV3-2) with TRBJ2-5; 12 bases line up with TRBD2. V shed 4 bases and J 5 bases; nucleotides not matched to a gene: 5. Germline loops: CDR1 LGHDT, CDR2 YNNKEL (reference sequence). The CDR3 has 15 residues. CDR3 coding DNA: TGTGCCAGCAGCCGCCCCGGACTAGCGGGGGAGACCCAGTACTTC. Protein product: CASSRPGLAGETQYF.

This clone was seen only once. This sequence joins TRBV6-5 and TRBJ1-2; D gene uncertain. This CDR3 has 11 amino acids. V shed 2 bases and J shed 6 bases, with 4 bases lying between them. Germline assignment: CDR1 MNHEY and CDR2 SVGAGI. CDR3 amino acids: CASSYLDGYTF. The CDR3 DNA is TGTGCCAGCAGTTACCTTGATGGCTACACCTTC.